This TCR beta chain was sequenced for a study of blood T cells in healthy people across ages. The second PCR ran about 6 to 12 cycles with a sample-barcoded 5' primer and J-beta primers. Using its own MiXCR run on the 5' RACE reads, TCRdb lists one record per CDR3 protein. The sample contains about 620,000 distinct CDR3 sequences, more than 45% of which appear only once. This CDR3 is 13 amino acids long. Per germline, CDR1 DFQATT and CDR2 SNEGSKA (reference sequence). J gave up 8 bases and V 6 bases, and 9 bases lay outside the gene matches. Notes on this clonotype: Its antigen is unknown.

Study-wide findings and caveats: Measured against age, TCR beta diversity per million T cells decreased in a roughly linear manner. The study found more naive CD4+ cells and higher diversity in long-lived than aged donors. Across samples, TCR beta diversity tracked strongly with naive T cell percentage.

Donors ranged from roughly 6 to 90 years old and were healthy Caucasians in Russia. The chain employs TRBV20-1 and TRBJ1-3, with 8 bases fitting TRBD1. Sequencing was carried out using blood. The origin of this receptor is a woman older than 75 in good health. CDR3 residues: CSAKRTGIDTIYF. CDR3 DNA: TGCAGTGCCAAGCGGACAGGGATTGACACCATATATTTT.